The clone carrying this T cell receptor (beta chain) was recorded once. Between the trimmed V and J ends, which lost 0 bases and 1 base, there was a span of 16 bases. Germline V gene lookup returns CDR1 SGHRS and CDR2 YFSETQ. The CDR3 consists of 17 residues. Roughly 280 ng DNA, roughly 30,000 T cell genomes, went into unsorted PBMC replicate PCRs. Ten immunoSEQ deep assay plates were used by the authors to sequence unsorted PBMC DNA. Per the authors' pipeline: ImmunoSEQ yielded junction-only sequences lacking quality scores, so filtering differed. Method: immunoSEQ multiplex PCR; TCRdb's copy keeps in-frame clones and lacks some. V and J calls plus clone size are reproduced from that table; the DNA served to infer D and trimming. The sample has roughly 490,000 clones, over 65% seen once. This specimen comes from a study of shared clonotypes between healthy human individuals.

V is TRBV5-1 and J is TRBJ2-5, with D possibly TRBD1 on 7 matching bases. This receptor was obtained from a woman between 35 and 50 years old in good health. Some clones in this sample may be carry-over from other donors' samples. Sequenced material: PBMCs. The CDR3 DNA reads as TGCGCCAGCAGCTTGGTCGGGGGACAGAGTCTCCAAGAGACCCAGTACTTC. It specifies CASSLVGGQSLQETQYF.